One sample yielded the 31 T cell receptor beta chains listed below, sequenced in a study of beta chain features in type 1 diabetes. Notes on the study in general: In all four CD4+ subsets, TCRB CDR3 length was significantly, moderately reduced in type 1 diabetes.

Their cognate antigens are unknown. Isolated RNA was reverse transcribed in full, so expressed TCRB transcripts were sequenced. TCRdb keeps only in-frame clones here, not all; method: immunoSEQ multiplex PCR. The sample holds some 250,000 clones, roughly 14% seen once. The sample taken for sequencing was naive CD4+ T cells from blood. Every receptor here comes from a man younger than 40 with type 1 diabetes.

The gene calls are TRBV5-1 and TRBJ1-1, with D tentatively TRBD1 (5 bases). CDR1 is SGHRS, CDR2 YFSETQ, per germline. The CDR3 covers 12 residues. V was clipped by 0 bases and J by 5 bases, with 5 bases between them. CDR3 loop: CASSLEGTEAFF. The CDR3 coding sequence is TGCGCCAGCAGCTTGGAGGGGACTGAAGCTTTCTTT.

CDR3 DNA sequence: TGTGCCAGTAATCCCGGACTCGGGACTGAAGCTTTCTTT. Residues: CASNPGLGTEAFF. This chain uses TRBV19 with TRBJ1-1; D unclear. Trimming cost V 7 bases and J 5 bases, with 14 bases left between them. The germline V gene has CDR1 LNHDA and CDR2 SQIVND (reference sequence). This CDR3 comprises 13 residues.

The gene calls are TRBV5-1 and TRBJ2-3; 7 positions agree with TRBD2. Germline CDR1 reads SGHRS; CDR2 reads YFSETQ. This CDR3 has 16 residues. J gave up 2 bases and V 0 bases, and 6 bases lay outside the gene matches. The CDR3 region has the DNA TGCGCCAGCAGCTTGGAGGCTAGCGGATTCACAGATACGCAGTATTTT. Amino acid sequence: CASSLEASGFTDTQYF.

In its sample, this clone was seen a few times. The CDR3 loop is CASSELRARGTQYF. As DNA, the CDR3 is TGTGCCAGCAGTGAATTGAGGGCCAGGGGGACCCAGTACTTC. The rearrangement links TRBV25-1 to TRBJ2-5, with a tentative D call TRBD1 (6 bases). V lost 1 base, J lost 7 bases, and 13 bases lay in between. The germline V gene encodes CDR1 MGHDK and CDR2 SYGVNS. There are 14 residues in the CDR3.

In this sample, this clone turned up a few times. In DNA form, the CDR3 reads TGTGCCAGCAGTTACCACGGGACAGACAATGGCTACACCTTC. Protein product: CASSYHGTDNGYTF. J is TRBJ1-2 and V is TRBV6-5, with 7 bases fitting TRBD1. Germline V gene sequence: CDR1 MNHEY, CDR2 SVGAGI. The V segment lost 2 bases and the J segment 6 bases; nucleotides outside the gene matches: 6. The CDR3 length is 14 residues.

This clone was detected a few times. The chain joins TRBV5-1 to TRBJ2-7; 11 nucleotides match TRBD1. The ends lost 3 bases at V and 2 bases at J; junction bases unmatched: 1. The CDR3 is 14 amino acids. CDR1 is SGHRS, CDR2 YFSETQ, per germline. Here the CDR3 DNA reads TGCGCCAGCAGCTGGGGACAGGGGGCCTACGAGCAGTACTTC. This translates into CASSWGQGAYEQYF.

This clone was counted a few times. The V call is TRBV30, the J call TRBJ2-5; the match to TRBD2 covers 8 bases. This CDR3 is 13 amino acids long. The V gene's germline CDR1 is GTSNPN and CDR2 SVGIG (reference sequence). The V segment lost 4 bases and the J segment 7 bases; nucleotides outside the gene matches: 8. The CDR3 protein is CAWKKREWGTQYF. The CDR3 DNA reads as TGTGCCTGGAAGAAGCGGGAGTGGGGGACCCAGTACTTC.

This clone was picked up a small number of times. The genes are TRBV6-5 and TRBJ2-4, with TRBD1 as a possible D gene (5 bases). Between the trimmed V and J ends, which lost 6 bases and 3 bases, there was a span of 12 bases. This CDR3 is built from 14 residues. Germline CDR1 is MNHEY and CDR2 is SVGAGI. The DNA for the CDR3 is TGTGCCAGCAGCTTAGGGGTGGGCAAAAACATTCAGTACTTC. This encodes CASSLGVGKNIQYF.

The table lists this clone with a few counts. This chain links TRBV11-1 with TRBJ2-1, with a possible D match to TRBD1 (5 bases). Germline CDR1 SGHAT, CDR2 FQDESV (reference sequence). Trimming took 1 base from V and 6 from J, leaving 10 bases between them. This CDR3 comprises 14 residues. The CDR3 nucleotides are TGTGCCAGCAGCTTAGGGGGTCAGGGCAATGAGCAGTTCTTC. Translation: CASSLGGQGNEQFF. The full variable domain, rest sourced from reference TRBV11-1 and TRBJ2-1, is EAEVAQSPRYKITEKSQAVAFWCDPISGHATLYWYRQILGQGPELLVQFQDESVVDDSQLPKDRFSAERLKGVDSTLKIQPAELGDSAMYLCASSLGGQGNEQFFGPGTRLTVL.

The chain links TRBV6-5 to TRBJ1-1, with D possibly being TRBD1 (5 bases). The CDR3 has 15 amino acids. Trimming stripped 0 bases from V and 2 bases from J, with 10 bases between. CDR1 MNHEY and CDR2 SVGAGI come from the germline V gene. CDR3 sequence (DNA): TGTGCCAGCAGTTACTCGTTCCAGGGCAACACTGAAGCTTTCTTT. Its translation: CASSYSFQGNTEAFF.

The J gene is TRBJ2-1, the V gene TRBV9; TRBD1 matches at 8 bases. The CDR3 has 16 amino acids. The V gene's germline CDR1 is SGDLS and CDR2 YYNGEE. With V trimmed by 1 base and J by 0 bases, 3 bases remained unmatched. CDR3 in DNA: TGTGCCAGCAGCGTAAAGCAGGGGGCCTCCTACAATGAGCAGTTCTTC. Protein sequence: CASSVKQGASYNEQFF.

There are a few counts of this clone. The chain has TRBV4-1 and TRBJ2-2, with TRBD1 as a possible D gene (6 bases). Germline CDR1 is MGHRA and CDR2 is YSYEKL. The V gene lost 3 bases and the J gene lost 5 bases, with 13 bases spanning the gap. The CDR3 sequence is 15 residues long. The CDR3 reads CASSQAQGSTGELFF. In DNA form, the CDR3 reads TGCGCCAGCAGCCAGGCGCAGGGGAGTACCGGGGAGCTGTTTTTT.

The V and J genes are TRBV5-1 and TRBJ2-5, with D perhaps matching TRBD2 (5 bases). Germline values: CDR1 SGHRS, CDR2 YFSETQ. V shed 1 base and J shed 1 base, with 11 bases lying between them. The CDR3 length is 15 residues. CDR3 sequence (DNA): TGCGCCAGCAGCTTGAGCGGCCGGATCCAAGAGACCCAGTACTTC. Translation: CASSLSGRIQETQYF.

The rearrangement uses TRBV7-9 and TRBJ2-7; a possible D gene is TRBD2 (5 bases). The ends were cut back, 2 bases at V and 0 bases at J, with 14 bases in the middle. The CDR3 contains 16 residues. In germline, CDR1 is SEHNR, CDR2 FQNEAQ (reference sequence). CDR3 sequence: CASSLMRAGASYEQYF. The CDR3 nucleotides are TGTGCCAGCAGCTTAATGAGGGCAGGAGCCTCCTACGAGCAGTACTTC.

A few counts support this clone. The V and J genes are TRBV11-1 and TRBJ2-2; possible D gene TRBD2, 6 bases. V gave up 3 bases and J gave up 1 base, with 15 bases separating them. The germline gives CDR1 SGHAT, CDR2 FQDESV (reference sequence). The CDR3 is 17 residues long. The DNA for the CDR3 is TGTGCCAGCAGCTTGAGGAGGGCCTATGGGAACACCGGGGAGCTGTTTTTT. Encoded protein: CASSLRRAYGNTGELFF. The complete variable domain, with remaining parts taken from reference TRBV11-1 and TRBJ2-2, reads EAEVAQSPRYKITEKSQAVAFWCDPISGHATLYWYRQILGQGPELLVQFQDESVVDDSQLPKDRFSAERLKGVDSTLKIQPAELGDSAMYLCASSLRRAYGNTGELFFGEGSRLTVL.

This sequence joins TRBV19 and TRBJ1-1; TRBD1 might be the D (5 bases). The CDR3 contains 12 residues. The V end lost 3 bases, the J end lost 6 bases, and 8 bases lay between the germline ends. Per germline, CDR1 LNHDA and CDR2 SQIVND (reference sequence). The CDR3 region is CASSISGAEAFF. The CDR3 DNA is TGTGCCAGTAGTATCTCGGGGGCTGAAGCTTTCTTT.

The chain recombines TRBV9 with TRBJ2-5, with D possibly TRBD2 on 6 matching bases. The germline V and J ends were trimmed by 4 bases and 2 bases, with 15 bases remaining between them. Looked up from germline, CDR1 is SGDLS and CDR2 is YYNGEE. The CDR3 is made up of 15 amino acids. The chain's CDR3 is CASSPEGRGQETQYF. The CDR3 region has the DNA TGTGCCAGCAGCCCCGAGGGACGGGGGCAAGAGACCCAGTACTTC.

A few counts support this clone. The rearrangement links TRBV7-9 to TRBJ1-2; 7 positions agree with TRBD1. This CDR3 has 17 residues. The V gene end was trimmed by 1 base and the J gene end by 0 bases; junction bases not matched to a gene: 8. Germline CDR1 is SEHNR and CDR2 is FQNEAQ (reference sequence). The CDR3 region is CASSLGVGTAANYGYTF. The CDR3 bases are TGTGCCAGCAGCTTAGGGGTCGGGACAGCAGCTAACTATGGCTACACCTTC.

In its sample, this clone was seen a few times. The rearrangement uses TRBV20-1 and TRBJ1-3, with unresolved D. The CDR3 length is 11 residues. Germline assignment: CDR1 DFQATT and CDR2 SNEGSKA (reference sequence). CDR3 bases: TGCAGAAGCGAAGGTGGAAACACCATATATTTT. It yields the protein CRSEGGNTIYF.

A few counts support this clone. J is TRBJ2-7 and V is TRBV30, with 14 bases fitting TRBD2. The V segment lost 4 bases and the J segment 6 bases; nucleotides outside the gene matches: 5. Per the germline V gene, CDR1 is GTSNPN and CDR2 is SVGIG (reference sequence). The CDR3 spans 14 residues. The CDR3 DNA sequence: TGTGCCTGGACGGGACTAGCGGGAGTGGGCGAGCAGTACTTC. It specifies CAWTGLAGVGEQYF.

This rearrangement joins TRBV2 to TRBJ1-1, with D perhaps matching TRBD1 (5 bases). The germline V and J ends were trimmed by 6 bases and 8 bases, with 13 bases remaining between them. CDR3 length: 12 amino acids. CDR1 SNHLY and CDR2 FYNNEI come from the germline V gene. DNA of the CDR3: TGTGCCAGCAGATTCCTTGACAGAGAAGCTTTCTTT. Amino acid sequence: CASRFLDREAFF.

The chain carries TRBV5-6 and TRBJ2-7, with D perhaps matching TRBD2 (5 bases). The CDR3 consists of 16 residues. The germline gives CDR1 SGHDT, CDR2 YYEEEE. V lost 5 bases and J 0 bases, leaving 18 bases between the germline ends. The chain's CDR3 is CASSSRGRGYSYEQYF. CDR3 nucleotides: TGTGCCAGCAGTTCCCGCGGCCGAGGGTACTCCTACGAGCAGTACTTC. The entire variable domain, with the rest obtained from reference TRBV5-6 and TRBJ2-7, is as follows: DAGVTQSPTHLIKTRGQQVTLRCSPKSGHDTVSWYQQALGQGPQFIFQYYEEEERQRGNFPDRFSGHQFPNYSSELNVNALLLGDSALYLCASSSRGRGYSYEQYFGPGTRLTVT.

This clone appeared a few times. This chain uses TRBV10-3 with TRBJ2-7; 9 bases agree with TRBD1. Per germline, CDR1 ENHRY and CDR2 SYGVKD. J lost 1 base, V lost 8 bases, and 12 bases had no gene match. The CDR3 is 16 residues long. CDR3 DNA sequence: TGTGCCATCTTACCTCTGGACAGGGGCCTTTCCTACGAGCAGTACTTC. It specifies CAILPLDRGLSYEQYF.

There are a few counts of this clone. The chain combines TRBV11-2 with TRBJ2-3, with 9 positions matching TRBD2. V was pared by 0 bases and J by 10 bases, with 11 bases of the junction left unmatched. This CDR3 has 16 amino acids. Germline-derived CDR1 and CDR2 are SGHAT and FQNNGV. The CDR3 here is CASSLEAGGFRKPQYF. The CDR3 nucleotides are TGTGCCAGCAGCTTAGAAGCGGGGGGATTCAGAAAGCCGCAGTATTTT.

This chain uses TRBV6-6 with TRBJ1-1; 7 positions match TRBD1. The CDR3 loop spans 14 amino acids. Germline CDR1 and CDR2: MNHNY and SVGAGI (reference sequence). The V segment lost 7 bases and the J segment 2 bases; nucleotides outside the gene matches: 7. CDR3 amino acids: CASTKGTVNTEAFF. The CDR3 DNA reads TGTGCCAGCACCAAGGGGACAGTTAACACTGAAGCTTTCTTT.

V usage is TRBV9 and J usage is TRBJ2-1, with 10 bases lining up with TRBD2. V lost 3 bases and J lost 9; bases outside the gene matches: 9. Germline-derived CDR1 and CDR2 are SGDLS and YYNGEE. CDR3 length equals 15 residues. In nucleotides, the CDR3 is TGTGCCAGCAGCGAGGGGACTAGCGTAGGGGGTGAGCAGTTCTTC. As protein: CASSEGTSVGGEQFF.

The chain has TRBV4-1 and TRBJ2-3; 7 bases match TRBD2. The CDR3 contains 16 residues. Germline values: CDR1 MGHRA, CDR2 YSYEKL. Trimming at V came to 4 bases and at J to 2 bases, leaving 9 bases not matched to a gene. Here the CDR3 reads CASSLGRLAATDTQYF. Written as DNA, the CDR3 is TGCGCCAGCAGCCTAGGAAGACTAGCCGCCACAGATACGCAGTATTTT.

This clone was found a few times. This chain uses TRBV7-2 with TRBJ1-1; D remains ambiguous. The V and J ends lost 5 bases and 5 bases respectively, with 9 bases between them. CDR1 is SGHTA and CDR2 is FQGNSA in the germline V gene. The CDR3 has 12 amino acids. The CDR3 reads CASSVRLTEAFF. CDR3 sequence (DNA): TGTGCCAGCAGCGTCAGGTTGACTGAAGCTTTCTTT.

The V gene is TRBV4-1, the J gene TRBJ2-1, with TRBD2 matching 13 bases. Trimming took 2 bases from V and 7 from J; bases not matched to a gene: 8. Germline values: CDR1 MGHRA, CDR2 YSYEKL. The CDR3 loop spans 17 amino acids. CDR3 coding DNA: TGCGCCAGCAGCCAACGGACTAGCGGGAGTCGGGGGAATGAGCAGTTCTTC. Translated, it gives CASSQRTSGSRGNEQFF.

In its sample, this clone was seen a few times. Other nucleotide sequences from this sample produce the same CDR3. The genes are TRBV29-1 and TRBJ1-1; 8 nucleotides line up with TRBD1. Unmatched junction bases numbered 1, after V lost 4 bases and J lost 3 bases. CDR3 length: 12 amino acids. Germline V gene lookup returns CDR1 SQVTM and CDR2 ANQGSEA. In nucleotides, the CDR3 is TGCAGCGTTGCACAGGGGGACACTGAAGCTTTCTTT. This translates into CSVAQGDTEAFF. The full variable domain, completed using reference TRBV29-1 and TRBJ1-1, is SAVISQKPSRDICQRGTSLTIQCQVDSQVTMMFWYRQQPGQSLTLIATANQGSEATYESGFVIDKFPISRPNLTFSTLTVSNMSPEDSSIYLCSVAQGDTEAFFGQGTRLTVV.

V gene TRBV4-1 combines with J gene TRBJ2-4, with 9 nucleotides matching TRBD1. The V gene's germline CDR1 is MGHRA and CDR2 YSYEKL. V trimming: 3 bases; J trimming: 10 bases; junction bases outside the gene matches: 7. CDR3 length: 14 residues. CDR3 DNA sequence: TGCGCCAGCAGCCATCCCAGGACAGGGGATATTCAGTACTTC. Translating it yields CASSHPRTGDIQYF.